A selection of T cell receptor beta chains follows, all from one sample in a study of cytomegalovirus exposure and HLA in healthy donors. Assay: immunoSEQ multiplex PCR; the TCRdb copy retains only in-frame clones and omits some. This table has approximately 86,000 clones, about 74% appearing once. The sample was PBMCs. The receptor source for this set is a man between 40 and 49 years old in good health and CMV-seronegative. CDR3s include the opening cysteine and the closing phenylalanine or tryptophan. The D gene is left open where the match is weak. Where a row states a size, it is once, few, many or the class of an expanded clone; other rows omit it.

CDR3 protein,CDR3 DNA,clone size,J gene,V gene,D gene
CASSRGPGQHSGNTIYF,TGTGCCAGCAGCCGAGGTCCGGGACAGCACTCTGGAAACACCATATATTTT,-,TRBJ1-3,TRBV7-9,TRBD1
CASSAISTGYEQYF,TGTGCCAGCAGCGCCATTTCCACGGGCTACGAGCAGTACTTC,-,TRBJ2-7,TRBV7-9,-
CASSPQGPYGYTF,TGTGCCAGCAGCCCCCAGGGTCCCTATGGCTACACCTTC,-,TRBJ1-2,TRBV7-2,-
CASSIVRGHYNEQFF,TGTGCCAGTAGTATAGTGCGGGGTCACTACAATGAGCAGTTCTTC,-,TRBJ2-1,TRBV19,-
CASSLGPFGGPKNIQYF,TGTGCCAGCAGCTTAGGTCCTTTCGGGGGGCCCAAAAACATTCAGTACTTC,-,TRBJ2-4,TRBV7-8,-
CASSYASSSYNSPLHF,TGTGCCAGCAGTTATGCGTCGAGCTCCTATAATTCACCCCTCCACTTT,-,TRBJ1-6,TRBV27,-
CASRRDSAYSGANVLTF,TGTGCCAGCAGACGGGACAGTGCTTACTCTGGGGCCAACGTCCTGACTTTC,-,TRBJ2-6,TRBV2,TRBD1
CASSHGQGNQPQHF,TGTGCCAGCAGCCACGGACAGGGAAATCAGCCCCAGCATTTT,-,TRBJ1-5,TRBV7-2,TRBD1
CASSLARGDQETQYF,TGTGCCAGCAGCTTAGCGCGGGGGGATCAAGAGACCCAGTACTTC,-,TRBJ2-5,TRBV7-2,TRBD2
CAAVGGGGNEKLFF,TGTGCCGCCGTGGGTGGGGGGGGGAATGAAAAACTGTTTTTT,-,TRBJ1-4,TRBV30,-
CASSFGTGELFF,TGTGCCAGCAGCTTCGGCACCGGGGAGCTGTTTTTT,few,TRBJ2-2,TRBV11-3,-
CASSQGQGASYEQYF,TGTGCCAGCAGCCAGGGACAGGGGGCCTCCTACGAGCAGTACTTC,-,TRBJ2-7,TRBV7-2,TRBD1
CASNSGYGYTF,TGTGCCAGCAACTCAGGATATGGCTACACCTTC,-,TRBJ1-2,TRBV6-4,-
CAIKQQGAYYEQYF,TGTGCCATCAAGCAACAGGGGGCCTACTACGAGCAGTACTTC,-,TRBJ2-7,TRBV10-3,TRBD1
CASSARDTQYF,TGTGCCAGCAGCGCTAGGGATACGCAGTATTTT,-,TRBJ2-3,TRBV5-6,-
CASSQERALNQPQHF,TGCGCCAGCAGCCAAGAGAGGGCCCTCAATCAGCCCCAGCATTTT,-,TRBJ1-5,TRBV4-3,-
CAWSVPSPSPGARHNEQFF,TGTGCCTGGAGTGTACCCTCTCCCTCTCCAGGGGCACGACACAATGAGCAGTTCTTC,-,TRBJ2-1,TRBV30,-
CASSISYSQGNQPQHF,TGTGCCAGCAGCATTTCCTACTCACAGGGCAATCAGCCCCAGCATTTT,-,TRBJ1-5,TRBV11-2,-
CASSLSGGRGYTF,TGTGCCAGCAGTTTATCAGGGGGCCGTGGCTACACCTTC,-,TRBJ1-2,TRBV27,TRBD1
CASSLSDRGGTEAFF,TGTGCCAGCAGTTTGTCAGACAGGGGTGGCACTGAAGCTTTCTTT,-,TRBJ1-1,TRBV27,TRBD1
CASSLGGVETQYF,TGTGCCAGCAGCTTGGGCGGGGTAGAGACCCAGTACTTC,few,TRBJ2-5,TRBV5-5,-
CSVGGTSGGVSYNEQFF,TGCAGCGTAGGCGGGACTAGCGGTGGCGTGTCCTACAATGAGCAGTTCTTC,-,TRBJ2-1,TRBV29-1,TRBD2
CASSPRRGSVTGELFF,TGTGCCAGCAGCCCCAGGAGGGGCTCGGTCACCGGGGAGCTGTTTTTT,-,TRBJ2-2,TRBV5-4,-
CASSLAPPRSYEQYF,TGCGCCAGCAGCTTGGCCCCTCCCAGATCCTACGAGCAGTACTTC,-,TRBJ2-7,TRBV5-1,-
CASSLYREGTEAFF,TGTGCCAGCAGCCTCTACAGGGAAGGCACTGAAGCTTTCTTT,-,TRBJ1-1,TRBV7-2,-
CASSPSGGASGELFF,TGTGCCAGCAGCCCCAGCGGGGGGGCGTCCGGGGAGCTGTTTTTT,once,TRBJ2-2,TRBV7-8,TRBD2
CASSAGTGGETQYF,TGTGCCAGCAGTGCTGGGACAGGGGGGGAGACCCAGTACTTC,-,TRBJ2-5,TRBV2,TRBD1
CSSSPQGKAPLHF,TGTTCCAGCAGCCCTCAGGGAAAGGCACCCCTCCACTTT,-,TRBJ1-6,TRBV7-9,-
CASSARDSYEQYF,TGTGCCAGCAGCGCCAGGGATAGCTACGAGCAGTACTTC,-,TRBJ2-7,TRBV5-6,-
CASSPSGWNYGYTF,TGTGCCAGCAGCCCCTCGGGATGGAACTATGGCTACACCTTC,-,TRBJ1-2,TRBV5-6,-
CASSLPQGMGETQYF,TGTGCCAGCAGCTTACCCCAGGGGATGGGGGAGACCCAGTACTTC,-,TRBJ2-5,TRBV5-6,-
CASSLAGEQYF,TGCGCCAGCAGCTTGGCGGGCGAGCAGTACTTC,-,TRBJ2-7,TRBV5-1,-
CASSFSGTGTYGYTF,TGTGCCAGCAGTTTCTCCGGGACAGGGACCTATGGCTACACCTTC,-,TRBJ1-2,TRBV27,TRBD1
CASAPSSNQPQHF,TGTGCTAGTGCCCCCTCTAGCAATCAGCCCCAGCATTTT,-,TRBJ1-5,TRBV12-5,-